The 14 T cell receptor beta chains below all came from one sample that was sequenced in a study of blood T cells in healthy people across ages. Alongside a J-beta primer mix, a sample-barcoded 5' primer served in a second PCR lasting roughly 6 to 12 cycles. TCRdb re-called the 5' RACE reads with MiXCR, one entry per CDR3 protein. The sample records under 1,100,000 distinct CDR3 sequences, under 30% being singletons. The sample also formed part of further work on T cells of mothers and their children.

The sequenced material came from blood. All receptors come from a girl aged 2 to 10 in good health.

CDR3 in amino acids: CASSYDGPNYGYTF. The CDR3 nucleotides are TGTGCCAGCAGCTATGACGGACCCAACTATGGCTACACCTTC. J is TRBJ1-2 and V is TRBV7-9; D unresolved. The CDR3 totals 14 residues. The germline V and J ends were trimmed by 4 bases and 2 bases, with 11 bases remaining between them. Germline CDR1 and CDR2: SEHNR and FQNEAQ (reference sequence). Looking up the rest from reference TRBV7-9 and TRBJ1-2 gives the full variable domain: DTGVSQNPRHKITKRGQNVTFRCDPISEHNRLYWYRQTLGQGPEFLTYFQNEAQLEKSRLLSDRFSAERPKGSFSTLEIQRTEQGDSAMYLCASSYDGPNYGYTFGSGTRLTVV.

The rearrangement joins TRBV29-1 to TRBJ2-6, with a possible D match to TRBD1 (5 bases). The germline V gene has CDR1 SQVTM and CDR2 ANQGSEA. V gave up 7 bases and J gave up 0 bases, with 19 bases separating them. The CDR3 covers 17 residues. The DNA for the CDR3 is TGCAGCGCTACGGACATCAGGGTAGACTCTGGGGCCAACGTCCTGACTTTC. This translates into CSATDIRVDSGANVLTF.

This clonotype was seen ten or more times. The chain recombines TRBV20-1 with TRBJ1-4, with 9 bases that match TRBD1. This CDR3 spans 17 amino acids. V was pared by 5 bases and J by 7 bases, with 17 bases of the junction left unmatched. Germline CDR1 and CDR2: DFQATT and SNEGSKA (reference sequence). The CDR3 loop is CSAPRPRTGTGSEKLFF. In DNA, the CDR3 is TGCAGTGCTCCCCGCCCCAGGACCGGGACAGGGAGTGAAAAACTGTTTTTT.

The chain carries TRBV29-1 and TRBJ1-1; D gene uncertain. This CDR3 has 15 amino acids. Trimming cost V 7 bases and J 0 bases, with 18 bases left between them. CDR1 SQVTM and CDR2 ANQGSEA come from the germline V gene. CDR3 sequence (DNA): TGCAGCGCAAGGGTCTTAGCCCTTATGAACACTGAAGCTTTCTTT. Its translation is CSARVLALMNTEAFF.

The rearrangement uses TRBV12-3 or TRBV12-4 and TRBJ2-5; D is possibly TRBD1 (6 bases). The end of the DNA fits TRBJ2-1 better, so the J call may be wrong. The CDR3 contains 17 residues. The CDR3 DNA follows: TGTGCCAGCAGTCCAGTCCCAGGGGAGCCCCTTATGGATGAGCAGTTCTTC. Its translation: CASSPVPGEPLMDEQFF.

The rearrangement uses TRBV12-3 or TRBV12-4 and TRBJ2-2; unclear D gene. CDR3 length equals 14 residues. Trimming cost V 6 bases and J 6 bases, with 14 bases left between them. The CDR3 bases are TGTGCCAGCAGCCCTCTAGTGGAAGCCGGGGAGCTGTTTTTT. This translates into CASSPLVEAGELFF.

This clonotype was observed a few times. Relative to the germline gene, one junction end is altered; a read error may explain this. The rearrangement joins TRBV3-1 to TRBJ1-2, with a possible D match to TRBD1 (5 bases). The CDR3 spans 15 residues. Per the germline V gene, CDR1 is LGHDT and CDR2 is YNNKEL (reference sequence). The CDR3 here is CASGQEGLTNYGYTF. The CDR3 DNA reads TGTGCCAGCGGCCAAGAGGGGTTAACTAACTATGGCTACACCTTC.

This clonotype appeared a few times. The V and J genes are TRBV6-1 and TRBJ1-6; the D is unclear. Deletions cut 7 bases from V and 2 bases from J, with 18 bases between. The CDR3 has 17 amino acids. CDR1 and CDR2 (germline): MNHNS, SASEGT. The CDR3 DNA reads as TGTGCCAGCATGGGGAGTACAGAGGTGACCTATAATTCACCCCTCCACTTT. It yields the protein CASMGSTEVTYNSPLHF.

This clonotype showed up just a few times. The chain carries TRBV20-1 and TRBJ2-3, with D perhaps matching TRBD2 (5 bases). Trimming shortened V by 6 bases and J by 6 bases, and 10 bases separated the two germline ends. The CDR3 loop spans 11 amino acids. Germline V CDR1 and CDR2: DFQATT, SNEGSKA (reference sequence). The DNA for the CDR3 is TGCAGTGCCCCGAAGCGGGATACGCAGTATTTT. Translated, it gives CSAPKRDTQYF.

This clonotype was recorded a few times. The gene calls are TRBV6-5 and TRBJ2-1; 11 bases map to TRBD2. The germline V gene has CDR1 MNHEY and CDR2 SVGAGI. The CDR3 consists of 17 residues. J was trimmed by 12 bases and V by 4 bases; bases with no gene match: 17. The CDR3 loop reads CASSFPVGLAGGRVQFF. CDR3 nucleotide sequence: TGTGCCAGCAGTTTCCCCGTGGGCCTAGCGGGAGGTAGAGTGCAGTTCTTC.

The sample holds a few counts of this clonotype. The rearrangement joins TRBV2 to TRBJ2-2; 9 positions agree with TRBD2. The CDR3 has 14 residues. Germline CDR1 SNHLY, CDR2 FYNNEI. V shed 11 bases, J shed 0 bases, and the junction held 4 bases outside the gene matches. The CDR3 nucleotides are TGTGCCTCACGCGGGGGGGCGAACACCGGGGAGCTGTTTTTT. Its translation is CASRGGANTGELFF.

This clonotype has just a few counts. The junction shows a germline mismatch at one end, possibly a read error. This chain connects TRBV20-1 to TRBJ2-7, with D tentatively TRBD2 (5 bases). This CDR3 has 12 residues. Looked up from germline, CDR1 is DFQATT and CDR2 is SNEGSKA (reference sequence). The CDR3 reads CCATTTSYEQYF. CDR3 nucleotides: TGCTGTGCTACGACTACCTCCTACGAGCAGTACTTC.

The chain is built from TRBV29-1 and TRBJ2-5; TRBD1 aligns across 8 bases. The DNA end favors TRBJ2-7, so the J call may be wrong. The V gene's germline CDR1 is SQVTM and CDR2 ANQGSEA. This CDR3 is 15 amino acids long. This CDR3 is CSVAKSLQGANEQYF. For the CDR3, the DNA is TGCAGCGTCGCGAAGTCGCTCCAGGGGGCAAACGAGCAGTACTTC.

The CDR3 coding sequence is TGTGCCAGCAGCCCGAGAGGGACGGCCCGTCTGAGGGGCGATGAGCAGTTCTTC. This encodes CASSPRGTARLRGDEQFF. This chain connects TRBV11-2 to TRBJ2-1; D may be TRBD1 or TRBD2 (5 bases each). The germline gives CDR1 SGHAT, CDR2 FQNNGV. CDR3 length: 18 residues. V dropped 5 bases and J dropped 8 bases, with 28 bases sitting between them.